This T cell receptor beta chain was obtained from a study of T cells in Graves' hyperthyroidism and ophthalmopathy. The overall study: Pretreatment peripheral blood was obtained at initial diagnosis.

This clonotype was counted at least ten times. Its antigen is unidentified. Study-wide results and caveats: Also found in blood were most expanded thyroid clonotypes above 0.001.

Stability of Graves' hyperthyroidism was defined as absent ophthalmopathy progression within 18 months. Every diagnosis used clinical symptoms, serum thyroxine and TRAb, thyroid ultrasound and orbital computed tomography. Amplified TCR beta CDR3 regions derived from RNA transcripts. HTBI primers were employed in a first-round RT-PCR of the TCR CDR3. TCRdb ran MiXCR on the multiplex PCR reads and lists one entry per CDR3 protein. This sample has about 570,000 distinct CDR3 sequences, with 13% to 15% found just once. The CDR3 contains 15 residues. Germline CDR1 is KGHSH and CDR2 is LQKENI. Trimming removed 3 bases from V and 0 bases from J, with 9 bases in between.

Sequencing was carried out using blood. The source of this sequence is a woman between 40 and 50 years old with Graves' hyperthyroidism. This rearrangement joins TRBV18 to TRBJ2-1, with D possibly TRBD1 on 5 matching bases. As DNA, the CDR3 is TGTGCCAGCTCACCGACAGTGAGCTCCTACAATGAGCAGTTCTTC. This translates into CASSPTVSSYNEQFF.